The 31 T cell receptor beta chains reported below all come from one sample, sequenced in a study of T cells in Graves' hyperthyroidism and ophthalmopathy. Researchers took RNA transcripts and amplified the TCR beta CDR3 regions from them. Initially, a first-round RT-PCR of the TCR CDR3 employed the HTBI primer set. One entry per CDR3 protein, called by TCRdb with MiXCR from the multiplex PCR reads. There are approximately 360,000 distinct CDR3 sequences in the sample; approximately 14% occur only once, and 28% lies in the top ten. The sequencing input was blood. The receptors shown here come from a woman under 30 with Graves' hyperthyroidism that later progressed to Graves' ophthalmopathy.

The chain uses TRBV5-1 and TRBJ1-1; D gene ambiguous. The CDR3 covers 16 residues. Between the trimmed V and J ends, which lost 4 bases and 11 bases, there was a span of 27 bases. Germline V gene sequence: CDR1 SGHRS, CDR2 YFSETQ. The CDR3, as DNA: TGCGCCAGCAGCGCGGATCATTTGACTGCTCGATTTCGGGCTTTCTTT. Its translation is CASSADHLTARFRAFF. The full variable domain, in which reference TRBV5-1 and TRBJ1-1 provide the parts outside the CDR3, is KAGVTQTPRYLIKTRGQQVTLSCSPISGHRSVSWYQQTPGQGLQFLFEYFSETQRNKGNFPGRFSGRQFSNSRSEMNVSTLELGDSALYLCASSADHLTARFRAFFGQGTRLTVV.

V usage is TRBV29-1 and J usage is TRBJ2-2, with D unresolved. Germline CDR1 reads SQVTM; CDR2 reads ANQGSEA. The CDR3 is 15 residues long. The V gene lost 1 base and the J gene lost 0 bases, with 9 bases spanning the gap. CDR3 nucleotide sequence: TGCAGCGTTGAAGGTGGAACACCGAACACCGGGGAGCTGTTTTTT. Amino acid sequence: CSVEGGTPNTGELFF.

CDR3 in DNA: TGTGCCAGCAGCGTAGACACTAGCGGGCTGTACGAGCAGTACTTC. It specifies CASSVDTSGLYEQYF. V and J are TRBV9 and TRBJ2-7, with 9 nucleotides matching TRBD2. Losses at the gene ends were 0 bases for V and 4 bases for J; bases not matched to a gene: 5. The germline V gene has CDR1 SGDLS and CDR2 YYNGEE. The CDR3 extends over 15 amino acids. Supplemented by reference TRBV9 and TRBJ2-7, the full variable domain reads DSGVTQTPKHLITATGQRVTLRCSPRSGDLSVYWYQQSLDQGLQFLIQYYNGEERAKGNILERFSAQQFPDLHSELNLSSLELGDSALYFCASSVDTSGLYEQYFGPGTRLTVT.

The chain has TRBV7-2 and TRBJ2-7; TRBD1 agrees at 11 bases. Germline CDR1 SGHTA, CDR2 FQGNSA. V shed 8 bases, J shed 4 bases, and the junction held 7 bases outside the gene matches. The CDR3 is made up of 14 amino acids. CDR3 protein: CASLPGQGGYEQYF. As DNA, the CDR3 is TGTGCCAGCCTACCGGGACAGGGGGGGTACGAGCAGTACTTC.

This clonotype was seen many times. In nucleotides, the CDR3 is TGTGCCAGCAGCTTAGTCGGCGGAGCTTACAATGAGCAGTTCTTC. Encoded protein: CASSLVGGAYNEQFF. This rearrangement joins TRBV7-9 to TRBJ2-1; D unclear. This CDR3 region has 15 residues. V lost 1 base, J lost 4 bases, and 11 bases lay in between. Germline V gene sequence: CDR1 SEHNR, CDR2 FQNEAQ (reference sequence).

This clonotype was counted between two and nine times. The chain is built from TRBV30 and TRBJ2-7; TRBD1 is a possible D gene (6 bases). From germline, CDR1 is GTSNPN and CDR2 SVGIG (reference sequence). Trimming shortened V by 0 bases and J by 3 bases, and 9 bases separated the two germline ends. The CDR3 has 13 residues. CDR3 sequence: CAWSVGAGYEQYF. The CDR3 DNA follows: TGTGCCTGGAGTGTGGGGGCAGGCTACGAGCAGTACTTC.

This sequence joins TRBV3-1 and TRBJ2-3, with 9 bases identical to TRBD2. CDR1 LGHDT and CDR2 YNNKEL come from the germline V gene (reference sequence). With 2 bases clipped from V and 12 bases from J, the junction kept 24 bases outside the gene matches. The CDR3 covers 19 residues. The CDR3 spells CASSQYWRPAGGFNPNQYF. CDR3 nucleotide sequence: TGTGCCAGCAGCCAATATTGGCGTCCAGCGGGAGGTTTCAACCCCAACCAGTATTTT.

There are many counts of this clonotype. This chain connects TRBV3-1 to TRBJ2-1, with D possibly being TRBD2 (6 bases). From germline, CDR1 is LGHDT and CDR2 YNNKEL (reference sequence). The V end was cut by 5 bases, the J end by 5 bases, with 16 bases between. The CDR3 sequence is 15 residues long. The CDR3 protein is CASSSKRERNNEQFF. The DNA for the CDR3 is TGTGCCAGCAGCTCTAAACGGGAGAGGAACAATGAGCAGTTCTTC.

This clonotype has at least ten counts. The rearrangement uses TRBV7-2 and TRBJ2-5; TRBD2 matches at 11 bases. The germline gives CDR1 SGHTA, CDR2 FQGNSA. This CDR3 has 15 amino acids. V dropped 2 bases and J dropped 9; count of bases not matched to a gene: 8. CDR3 protein: CASSLYSGRAEAQYF. The DNA for the CDR3 is TGTGCCAGCAGCTTATATAGCGGGAGGGCCGAGGCCCAGTACTTC.

This clonotype has more than one count but fewer than ten. This chain uses TRBV27 with TRBJ1-2, with 9 bases identical to TRBD1. This CDR3 is 12 amino acids long. The V and J ends lost 8 bases and 7 bases, in that order; junction bases with no gene match: 5. Germline lookup yields CDR1 MNHEY and CDR2 SMNVEV (reference sequence). Here the CDR3 DNA reads TGTGCCAGCGGGGACAGGGTGGGTGGCTACACCTTC. Amino acid sequence: CASGDRVGGYTF.

The V and J genes are TRBV2 and TRBJ2-1, with 13 bases identical to TRBD2. This CDR3 is 15 amino acids long. Per the germline V gene, CDR1 is SNHLY and CDR2 is FYNNEI. The junction had 8 bases not matched to a gene; V was cut back by 9 bases and J by 6 bases. The CDR3 loop is CARTKLAGGGNEQFF. The CDR3, as DNA: TGTGCCAGGACAAAACTAGCGGGAGGGGGCAATGAGCAGTTCTTC.

This clonotype was found many times. The chain employs TRBV7-9 and TRBJ1-2; D gene ambiguous. V was shortened by 5 bases and J by 0 bases, with 13 bases between the two germline ends. Germline V gene sequence: CDR1 SEHNR, CDR2 FQNEAQ (reference sequence). This CDR3 is built from 15 residues. The CDR3 DNA sequence: TGTGCCAGCAGCGGCAGAACGGGAGCTAACTATGGCTACACCTTC. This gives the protein CASSGRTGANYGYTF.

In the case of this clonotype: A much more abundant neighbour one base away suggests this may be a read error. The chain has TRBV27 and TRBJ1-2; D unclear. V lost 9 bases to trimming and J lost 4 bases, with 15 bases between them. Germline V gives CDR1 MNHEY, CDR2 SMNVEV (reference sequence). The CDR3 runs to 13 residues. CDR3 residues: CASLGSLGYGYTF. As DNA, the CDR3 is TGTGCCAGTCTGGGCAGCCTCGGCTATGGCTACACCTTC.

This clonotype was recorded a few times. The chain has TRBV4-1 and TRBJ2-7; 11 positions match TRBD2. With 5 bases clipped from V and 7 bases from J, the junction kept 13 bases outside the gene matches. The germline V gene has CDR1 MGHRA and CDR2 YSYEKL. This CDR3 spans 16 amino acids. CDR3 coding DNA: TGCGCCAGCAGCGTGGGACTAGCGGTCGCTACGTTGGAGCAGTACTTC. It translates to CASSVGLAVATLEQYF.

This clonotype was recorded many times. The rearrangement uses TRBV20-1 and TRBJ2-1; D ambiguous. The CDR3 length is 15 residues. Germline-derived CDR1 and CDR2 are DFQATT and SNEGSKA (reference sequence). The ends were cut back, 3 bases at V and 7 bases at J, with 19 bases in the middle. CDR3 loop: CSARSTRVMYNEQFF. CDR3 bases: TGCAGTGCTAGGTCGACAAGAGTTATGTATAATGAGCAGTTCTTC.

This clonotype has only a few counts. The gene calls are TRBV6-1 and TRBJ2-5, with TRBD1 matching over 11 bases. Trimming took 5 bases from V and 5 from J; bases not matched to a gene: 10. This CDR3 contains 16 residues. From germline, CDR1 is MNHNS and CDR2 SASEGT. The CDR3 sequence is CASSSRAGTGGETQYF. CDR3 DNA: TGTGCCAGCAGTTCTAGGGCCGGGACAGGGGGGGAGACCCAGTACTTC.

This clonotype was detected a few times. The rearrangement uses TRBV13 and TRBJ2-1; no reliable D call. Germline V gene lookup returns CDR1 PRHDT and CDR2 FYEKMQ (reference sequence). The CDR3 is 14 amino acids. Trimming took 3 bases from V and 0 from J, leaving 6 bases between them. The CDR3 spells CASSFRSSYNEQFF. CDR3 nucleotide sequence: TGTGCCAGCAGCTTCAGGAGCTCCTACAATGAGCAGTTCTTC.

In regard to this clonotype: This clone may be a read error of a much larger clone one base away. V and J are TRBV5-1 and TRBJ2-7, with TRBD1 as a possible D gene (6 bases). In germline, CDR1 is SGHRS, CDR2 YFSETQ. The CDR3 spans 16 residues. The CDR3 DNA follows: TGCGCCAGCAGCCCCTCTGGGCCAGGGGCCTCCTACGGGCAGTACTTC. It codes for CASSPSGPGASYGQYF.

This clonotype was recorded only once. It may be a read error: a sequence one base away is much more abundant. This chain joins TRBV20-1 and TRBJ2-5, with D hard to call. Near its end, the DNA agrees better with TRBJ2-1, so the J call may be wrong. CDR1 and CDR2 (germline): DFQATT, SNEGSKA (reference sequence). The CDR3 sequence is 14 residues long. The CDR3 DNA sequence: TGCAGTGCTAGAAGACGTCAGAGCGAAGAGACCCAGTTCTTC. It yields the protein CSARRRQSEETQFF.

The chain couples TRBV11-2 to TRBJ2-7; D is perhaps TRBD1 or TRBD2 (6 bases each). V shed 1 base and J shed 4 bases, with 20 bases lying between them. CDR1 SGHAT and CDR2 FQNNGV come from the germline V gene. The CDR3 extends over 17 amino acids. The CDR3 nucleotides read TGTGCCAGCAGCTTAGTGGCGGGAAGCAGGGGCGGATACGAGCAGTACTTC. This sequence encodes CASSLVAGSRGGYEQYF.

This clonotype was observed many times. In DNA form, the CDR3 reads TGTGCCAGCAGCTTAGAGGCGCTCCGGGGGGGAACAGATACGCAGTATTTT. Translating gives CASSLEALRGGTDTQYF. The gene calls are TRBV11-2 and TRBJ2-3; TRBD2 matches 8 bases. The CDR3 runs 17 residues. Per germline, CDR1 SGHAT and CDR2 FQNNGV. The trim removed 0 bases at V and 3 bases at J, leaving 8 bases unmatched.

This chain uses TRBV6-2 or TRBV6-3 with TRBJ2-5; D might be TRBD2 (6 bases). Germline CDR1 MNHEY, CDR2 SVGEGT. The V end was cut by 2 bases, the J end by 2 bases, with 15 bases between. This CDR3 has 16 amino acids. The CDR3 sequence is CASSYEVAVRQETQYF. CDR3 in DNA: TGTGCCAGCAGTTACGAGGTAGCGGTACGTCAAGAGACCCAGTACTTC.

Details on this clonotype: Possible read error: a much larger clone is one base away. This chain links TRBV11-2 with TRBJ1-1, with 10 bases matching TRBD1. J gave up 2 bases and V 5 bases, and 5 bases lay outside the gene matches. The germline V gene has CDR1 SGHAT and CDR2 FQNNGV. The length of the CDR3 is 15 residues. The CDR3 loop is CASSTGQGINTEAFF. DNA for the CDR3: TGTGCCAGCAGCACGGGACAGGGGATAAACACTGAAGCTTTCTTT.

This clonotype was observed a few times. The chain is built from TRBV15 and TRBJ1-5, with TRBD1 as a possible D gene (6 bases). Germline-derived CDR1 and CDR2 are LNHNV and YYDKDF (reference sequence). This CDR3 has 14 residues. Trimming took off 0 bases at V and 6 bases at J, with 9 bases between the two ends. The CDR3 DNA reads as TGTGCCACCAGCAGAGAAAGGGGGTTTCAGCCCCAGCATTTT. Encoded protein: CATSRERGFQPQHF.

This clonotype was found a few times. This chain uses TRBV20-1 with TRBJ2-5, with 10 nucleotides matching TRBD2. After removal of 3 bases from V and 1 base from J, the junction contained 2 bases not matched to a gene. This CDR3 spans 14 amino acids. The V gene's germline CDR1 is DFQATT and CDR2 SNEGSKA (reference sequence). CDR3 DNA: TGCAGTGCTAGTAAGCGGGAGGGCCAAGAGACCCAGTACTTC. Protein: CSASKREGQETQYF.

Many counts were recorded for this clonotype. The chain has TRBV28 and TRBJ1-2; D is perhaps TRBD1 (5 bases). From germline, CDR1 is MDHEN and CDR2 SYDVKM. Trimming stripped 2 bases from V and 4 bases from J, with 8 bases between. This CDR3 spans 13 amino acids. In nucleotides, the CDR3 is TGTGCCAGCAGTTTAGGAGACAGCTATGGCTACACCTTC. Protein sequence: CASSLGDSYGYTF.

This clonotype was observed a few times. V and J are TRBV29-1 and TRBJ2-7, with D perhaps being TRBD1 or TRBD2 (5 bases each). CDR1 and CDR2 from the germline V gene are SQVTM and ANQGSEA. Trimming removed 4 bases at V and 0 bases at J, with 13 bases between. This CDR3 is built from 14 residues. The CDR3 DNA sequence: TGCAGCGTTGCCGGGACCGAGAGCTCCTACGAGCAGTACTTC. Protein sequence: CSVAGTESSYEQYF.

The rearrangement joins TRBV7-9 to TRBJ2-1, with TRBD2 identical over 11 bases. CDR1 and CDR2 from the germline V gene are SEHNR and FQNEAQ (reference sequence). Trimming removed 1 base from V and 10 bases from J; junction bases left unmatched: 12. The CDR3 has 17 amino acids. The CDR3 coding sequence is TGTGCCAGCAGCTTAGTGCCCAAACTAGCGGGAGTTAGAGAGCAGTTCTTC. This gives the protein CASSLVPKLAGVREQFF.

This clonotype has a count of ten or more. The J gene is TRBJ1-2, the V gene TRBV27, with D unclear. From germline, CDR1 is MNHEY and CDR2 SMNVEV (reference sequence). This CDR3 has 13 amino acids. V dropped 1 base and J dropped 3 bases, with 6 bases sitting between them. The CDR3 protein is CASSLYSDYGYTF. The CDR3 coding sequence is TGTGCCAGCAGTTTATACAGTGACTATGGCTACACCTTC.

This clonotype appeared many times. The CDR3 loop reads CASRNGGVDEQYF. CDR3 DNA: TGTGCCAGCAGAAACGGGGGGGTGGACGAGCAGTACTTC. The chain carries TRBV12-3 or TRBV12-4 and TRBJ2-7, with 8 nucleotides matching TRBD2. This CDR3 is built from 13 residues. With 6 bases clipped from V and 5 bases from J, the junction kept 6 bases outside the gene matches.

This clonotype was seen many times. V usage is TRBV28 and J usage is TRBJ2-1; TRBD2 agrees at 10 bases. Per the germline V gene, CDR1 is MDHEN and CDR2 is SYDVKM. The J segment lost 7 bases and the V segment lost 6 bases, leaving 6 bases of the junction unmatched. The CDR3 spans 14 residues. CDR3 loop: CASSASGRMNEQFF. The CDR3 DNA reads as TGTGCCAGCAGCGCTAGCGGGAGAATGAATGAGCAGTTCTTC.